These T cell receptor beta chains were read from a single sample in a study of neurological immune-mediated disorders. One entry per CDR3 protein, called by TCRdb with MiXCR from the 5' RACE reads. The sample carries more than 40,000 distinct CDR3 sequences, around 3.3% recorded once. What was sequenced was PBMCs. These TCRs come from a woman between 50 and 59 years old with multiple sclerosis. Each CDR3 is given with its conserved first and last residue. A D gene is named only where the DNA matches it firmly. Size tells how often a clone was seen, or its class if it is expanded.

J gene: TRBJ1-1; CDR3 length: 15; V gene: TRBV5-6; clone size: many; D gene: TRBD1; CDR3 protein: CASSLGAGRGTEAFF; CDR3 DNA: TGTGCCAGCAGCTTGGGGGCGGGCAGGGGGACTGAAGCTTTCTTT
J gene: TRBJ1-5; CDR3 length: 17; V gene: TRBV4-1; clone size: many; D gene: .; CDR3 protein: CASSQDGAAHSNQPQHF; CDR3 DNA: TGCGCCAGCAGCCAAGATGGTGCGGCTCATAGCAATCAGCCCCAGCATTTT
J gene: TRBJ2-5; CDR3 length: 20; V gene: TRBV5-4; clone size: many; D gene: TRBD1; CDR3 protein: CASSADRGPTFNWYQETQYF; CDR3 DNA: TGTGCCAGCAGCGCGGACAGGGGGCCGACCTTCAATTGGTACCAAGAGACCCAGTACTTC
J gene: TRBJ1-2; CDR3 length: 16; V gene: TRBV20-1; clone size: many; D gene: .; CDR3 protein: CSATGEGGDAHYGYTF; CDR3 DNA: TGCAGTGCAACGGGTGAGGGGGGCGACGCACATTATGGCTACACCTTC
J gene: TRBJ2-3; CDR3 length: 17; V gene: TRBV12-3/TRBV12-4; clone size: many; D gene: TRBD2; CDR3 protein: CASRSNPRTSALGTQYF; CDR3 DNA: TGTGCCAGCAGGTCCAACCCTAGGACTAGCGCTTTGGGTACGCAGTATTTT
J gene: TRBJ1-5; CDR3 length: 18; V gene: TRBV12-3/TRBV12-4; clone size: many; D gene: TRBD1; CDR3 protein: CASSSGTGGRRGNQPQHF; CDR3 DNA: TGTGCCAGCAGTTCCGGGACAGGGGGCCGTCGGGGCAATCAGCCCCAGCATTTT
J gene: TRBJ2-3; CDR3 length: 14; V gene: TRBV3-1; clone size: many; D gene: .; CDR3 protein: CASSQAGGTDTQYF; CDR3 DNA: TGTGCCAGCAGCCAAGCGGGGGGCACAGATACGCAGTATTTT
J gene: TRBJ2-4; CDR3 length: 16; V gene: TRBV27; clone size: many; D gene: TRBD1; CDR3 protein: CASSSPLTGAKNIQYF; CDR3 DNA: TGTGCCAGCAGTTCCCCTCTGACAGGGGCCAAAAACATTCAGTACTTC
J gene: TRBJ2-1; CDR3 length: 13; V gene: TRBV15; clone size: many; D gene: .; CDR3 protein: CATSREGGYEQFF; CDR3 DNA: TGTGCCACCAGCAGAGAGGGGGGTTATGAGCAGTTCTTC
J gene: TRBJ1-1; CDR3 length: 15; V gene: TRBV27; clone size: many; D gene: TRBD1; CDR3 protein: CASSPRGLLNTEAFF; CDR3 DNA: TGTGCCAGCAGTCCCAGGGGGCTTTTGAACACTGAAGCTTTCTTT
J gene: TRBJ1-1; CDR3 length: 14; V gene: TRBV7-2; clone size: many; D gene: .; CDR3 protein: CASSLVRPNTEAFF; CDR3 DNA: TGTGCCAGCAGCTTAGTGCGACCGAACACTGAAGCTTTCTTT
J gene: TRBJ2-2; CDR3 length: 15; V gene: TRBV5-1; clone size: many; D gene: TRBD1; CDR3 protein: CASSPGTANTGELFF; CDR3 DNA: TGCGCCAGCAGCCCCGGGACAGCTAACACCGGGGAGCTGTTTTTT
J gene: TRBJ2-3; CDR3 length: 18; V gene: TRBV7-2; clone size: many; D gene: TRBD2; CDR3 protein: CASSSGLAGGRSTDTQYF; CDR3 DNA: TGTGCCAGCAGCTCCGGACTAGCGGGGGGCCGTAGCACAGATACGCAGTATTTT
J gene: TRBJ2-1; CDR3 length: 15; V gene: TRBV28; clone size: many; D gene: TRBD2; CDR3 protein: CASSSGTSGLNEQFF; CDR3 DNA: TGTGCCAGCAGTTCCGGGACTAGCGGTTTAAATGAGCAGTTCTTC
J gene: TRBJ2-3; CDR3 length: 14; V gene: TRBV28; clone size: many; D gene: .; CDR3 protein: CASSSHRDPDTQYF; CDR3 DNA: TGTGCCAGCAGTTCCCACCGGGACCCAGATACGCAGTATTTT
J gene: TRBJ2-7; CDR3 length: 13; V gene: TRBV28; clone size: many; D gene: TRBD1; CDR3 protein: CASKTGGTYEQYF; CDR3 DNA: TGTGCCAGCAAAACAGGGGGAACCTACGAGCAGTACTTC
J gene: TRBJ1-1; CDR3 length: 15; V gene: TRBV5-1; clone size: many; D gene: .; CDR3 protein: CASSLAEVGNTEAFF; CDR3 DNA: TGCGCCAGCAGCTTGGCGGAGGTGGGGAACACTGAAGCTTTCTTT
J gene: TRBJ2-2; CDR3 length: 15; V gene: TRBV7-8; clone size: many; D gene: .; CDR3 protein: CASFGASVGTGELFF; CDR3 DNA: TGTGCCAGCTTTGGGGCATCCGTGGGAACCGGGGAGCTGTTTTTT
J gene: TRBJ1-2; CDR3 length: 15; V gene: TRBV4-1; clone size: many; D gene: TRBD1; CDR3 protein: CASSQETGTLLGYTF; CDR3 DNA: TGCGCCAGCAGCCAAGAGACAGGGACCTTGCTTGGCTACACCTTC
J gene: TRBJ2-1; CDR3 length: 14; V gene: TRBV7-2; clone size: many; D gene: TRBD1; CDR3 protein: CASSMGQGLWEQFF; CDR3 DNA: TGTGCCAGCAGCATGGGACAGGGGCTCTGGGAGCAGTTCTTC
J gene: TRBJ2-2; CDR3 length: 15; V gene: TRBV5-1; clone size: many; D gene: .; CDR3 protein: CASSLGDLATGELFF; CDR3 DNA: TGCGCCAGCAGCTTGGGGGATTTGGCCACCGGGGAGCTGTTTTTT
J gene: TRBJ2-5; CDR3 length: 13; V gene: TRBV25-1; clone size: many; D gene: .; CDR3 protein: CASSVRKQETQYF; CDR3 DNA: TGTGCCAGCAGTGTACGGAAGCAAGAGACCCAGTACTTC
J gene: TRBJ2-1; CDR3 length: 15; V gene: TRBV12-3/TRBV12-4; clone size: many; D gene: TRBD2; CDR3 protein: CASSLGLADYNEQFF; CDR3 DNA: TGTGCCAGCAGTTTAGGACTAGCGGACTACAATGAGCAGTTCTTC
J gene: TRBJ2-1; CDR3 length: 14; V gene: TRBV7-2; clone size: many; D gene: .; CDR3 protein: CASSPMTPYNEQFF; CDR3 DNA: TGTGCCAGCAGCCCAATGACACCCTACAATGAGCAGTTCTTC
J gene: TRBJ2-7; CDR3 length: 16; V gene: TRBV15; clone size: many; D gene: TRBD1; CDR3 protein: CATSGRGQRRTYEQYF; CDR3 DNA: TGTGCCACCAGCGGTCGGGGACAGCGGAGAACCTACGAGCAGTACTTC
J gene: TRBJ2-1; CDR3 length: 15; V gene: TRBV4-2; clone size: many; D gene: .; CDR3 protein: CATQISGVRDNEQFF; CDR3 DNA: TGTGCCACCCAGATTTCCGGCGTTAGGGACAATGAGCAGTTCTTC
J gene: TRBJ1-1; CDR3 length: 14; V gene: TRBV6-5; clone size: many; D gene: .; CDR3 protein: CASSYSQKTQGAFF; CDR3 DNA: TGTGCCAGCAGTTACTCGCAAAAGACCCAAGGCGCTTTCTTT
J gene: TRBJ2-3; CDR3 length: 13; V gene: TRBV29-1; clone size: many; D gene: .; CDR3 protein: CSVSPRATDTQYF; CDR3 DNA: TGCAGCGTTTCGCCTCGGGCTACAGATACGCAGTATTTT
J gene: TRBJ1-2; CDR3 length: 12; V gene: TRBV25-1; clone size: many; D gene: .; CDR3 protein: CASSSQASGYTF; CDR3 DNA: TGTGCCAGCAGCTCACAGGCCTCGGGCTACACCTTC